Below, 18 T cell receptor beta chains from the same sample are listed, as sequenced in a study of shared clonotypes between healthy human individuals. Profiled with immunoSEQ multiplex PCR; TCRdb holds only in-frame clones, not every one. This table has more than 1,200,000 clones, about 98.5% appearing once. Material for sequencing was naive CD4+ T cells sorted from blood. The subset: CD45RA+ positively selected. The receptors come from a man younger than 45 in good health.

This sequence joins TRBV5-1 and TRBJ2-7; 13 bases are a match to TRBD2. There are 17 residues in the CDR3. The germline gives CDR1 SGHRS, CDR2 YFSETQ. The J segment lost 3 bases and the V segment lost 2 bases, leaving 8 bases of the junction unmatched. The CDR3 sequence is CASSFGQGLAGLYEQYF. As DNA, the CDR3 is TGCGCCAGCAGCTTTGGACAGGGACTAGCGGGGCTCTACGAGCAGTACTTC.

About this clone itself: The sample holds other DNA sequences that translate to the same CDR3. CDR3 region: CASSVGTSGTNEQFF. CDR3 nucleotide sequence: TGTGCCAGCAGCGTAGGGACTAGCGGTACAAATGAGCAGTTCTTC. The genes are TRBV9 and TRBJ2-1; TRBD2 aligns across 10 bases. The J segment lost 7 bases and the V segment lost 0 bases, leaving 4 bases of the junction unmatched. CDR3 size: 15 residues. Germline CDR1 is SGDLS and CDR2 is YYNGEE.

This clone was recorded once. The CDR3 DNA is TGTGCCAGCCGTAGCGACTTGGGTAACTATGGCTACACCTTC. Its protein is CASRSDLGNYGYTF. This sequence joins TRBV28 and TRBJ1-2; D gene unclear. The ends were cut back, 8 bases at V and 1 base at J, with 14 bases in the middle. Germline CDR1 reads MDHEN; CDR2 reads SYDVKM. This CDR3 is 14 amino acids long.

The CDR3 sequence is CASSLVGVGYYNEQFF. As DNA, the CDR3 is TGTGCCAGCAGCTTAGTCGGGGTGGGATACTACAATGAGCAGTTCTTC. V gene TRBV7-2 combines with J gene TRBJ2-1; possibly TRBD2 for D (5 bases). Trimming shortened V by 1 base and J by 3 bases, and 13 bases separated the two germline ends. CDR3 length: 16 residues. Germline loops: CDR1 SGHTA, CDR2 FQGNSA.

The chain links TRBV6-5 to TRBJ2-7, with TRBD2 as a possible D gene (6 bases). Trimming removed 4 bases at V and 5 bases at J, with 15 bases between. The CDR3 sequence is 14 residues long. Germline CDR1 reads MNHEY; CDR2 reads SVGAGI. The CDR3 sequence is CASSFSGLNHEQYF. Here the CDR3 DNA reads TGTGCCAGCAGTTTCTCGGGACTTAACCACGAGCAGTACTTC.

V is TRBV5-1 and J is TRBJ2-1; D could derive from TRBD1 or TRBD2 (5 bases each). With 7 bases removed from V and 8 bases from J, the gap between germline ends came to 19 bases. CDR3 size: 14 residues. Germline V gene data show CDR1 as SGHRS and CDR2 as YFSETQ. The CDR3 spells CASQYGTTMDEQFF. The CDR3 DNA reads as TGCGCCAGCCAATATGGGACCACTATGGATGAGCAGTTCTTC. The whole variable domain, filled in from reference TRBV5-1 and TRBJ2-1, reads KAGVTQTPRYLIKTRGQQVTLSCSPISGHRSVSWYQQTPGQGLQFLFEYFSETQRNKGNFPGRFSGRQFSNSRSEMNVSTLELGDSALYLCASQYGTTMDEQFFGPGTRLTVL.

The chain uses TRBV30 and TRBJ2-7; D might be TRBD2 (7 bases). The germline V gene encodes CDR1 GTSNPN and CDR2 SVGIG (reference sequence). Between the trimmed V and J ends, which lost 2 bases and 0 bases, there was a span of 14 bases. The CDR3 has 15 residues. CDR3 sequence: CAWSRGGTFSYEQYF. Here the CDR3 DNA reads TGTGCCTGGAGTAGGGGGGGGACCTTCTCCTACGAGCAGTACTTC.

The V call is TRBV10-1, the J call TRBJ1-1; 8 positions agree with TRBD1. There are 15 residues in the CDR3. J gave up 1 base and V 4 bases, and 5 bases lay outside the gene matches. CDR1 is WNHNN and CDR2 is SYGVQD in the germline V gene (reference sequence). Here the CDR3 reads CASSAGGAGNTEAFF. CDR3 nucleotides: TGCGCCAGCAGTGCAGGGGGCGCGGGGAACACTGAAGCTTTCTTT.

This chain connects TRBV18 to TRBJ2-4; possibly TRBD2 for D (5 bases). CDR1 is KGHSH, CDR2 LQKENI, per germline. Trimming pared 2 bases from V and 7 bases from J, leaving 15 bases between. This CDR3 is built from 15 residues. This CDR3 is CASSPSQLVGNIQYF. The CDR3 region has the DNA TGTGCCAGCTCACCAAGTCAACTAGTGGGGAACATTCAGTACTTC.

This chain joins TRBV2 and TRBJ2-5, with TRBD2 as a possible D gene (6 bases). CDR1 and CDR2 from the germline V gene are SNHLY and FYNNEI. The CDR3 length is 15 residues. Deletions cut 1 base from V and 3 bases from J, with 12 bases between. CDR3 sequence: CASSEEFAGKETQYF. The CDR3 region has the DNA TGTGCCAGCAGTGAAGAATTTGCGGGAAAAGAGACCCAGTACTTC.

Concerning this clone: The sample carries other DNA sequences with the same CDR3. V is TRBV5-1 and J is TRBJ1-5; D gene unclear. There are 14 residues in the CDR3. The V end lost 4 bases, the J end lost 3 bases, and 11 bases lay between the germline ends. The germline V gene encodes CDR1 SGHRS and CDR2 YFSETQ. CDR3 sequence reads: CASSPAGFNQPQHF. In DNA, the CDR3 is TGCGCCAGCAGCCCGGCCGGATTCAATCAGCCCCAGCATTTT.

In its sample, this clone was seen once. CDR3 DNA: TGCGCCAGCAGCCGGACAGGGGTACCCGGGGAGCTGTTTTTT. It codes for CASSRTGVPGELFF. The chain employs TRBV4-1 and TRBJ2-2; 9 bases are a match to TRBD1. In germline, CDR1 is MGHRA, CDR2 YSYEKL. V shed 4 bases and J 6 bases; nucleotides not matched to a gene: 3. The CDR3 length is 14 residues.

V is TRBV25-1 and J is TRBJ2-5; 7 bases fit TRBD2. The germline V gene encodes CDR1 MGHDK and CDR2 SYGVNS. This CDR3 has 17 residues. Losses at the gene ends were 4 bases for V and 5 bases for J; bases not matched to a gene: 16. The CDR3: CASSGRRGGGVVETQYF. CDR3 DNA: TGTGCCAGCAGTGGACGTCGGGGCGGGGGAGTGGTGGAGACCCAGTACTTC. Full variable domain (remainder filled in from reference TRBV25-1 and TRBJ2-5): EADIYQTPRYLVIGTGKKITLECSQTMGHDKMYWYQQDPGMELHLIHYSYGVNSTEKGDLSSESTVSRIRTEHFPLTLESARPSHTSQYLCASSGRRGGGVVETQYFGPGTRLLVL.

The chain recombines TRBV7-6 with TRBJ2-5, with 9 bases matching TRBD2. CDR1 is SGHVS and CDR2 is FNYEAQ in the germline V gene. V trimming: 1 base; J trimming: 14 bases; junction bases outside the gene matches: 11. CDR3 length: 14 residues. CDR3 DNA sequence: TGTGCCAGCAGCTTAGAGGTCCTAGCGGGACCGCTTTACTTC. Amino acids: CASSLEVLAGPLYF.

The chain is built from TRBV5-1 and TRBJ2-3; 7 bases agree with TRBD2. Germline V gene lookup returns CDR1 SGHRS and CDR2 YFSETQ. The CDR3 length is 15 residues. V was clipped by 4 bases and J by 6 bases; unmatched bases: 11. In DNA, the CDR3 is TGCGCCAGCAGCCGAGGGTTTAGCGGGCCGGATACGCAGTATTTT. Amino acids: CASSRGFSGPDTQYF.

V gene TRBV28 combines with J gene TRBJ2-2; the match to TRBD2 covers 8 bases. The CDR3 extends over 14 amino acids. Germline-derived CDR1 and CDR2 are MDHEN and SYDVKM. The V segment lost 6 bases and the J segment 1 base; nucleotides outside the gene matches: 1. In DNA form, the CDR3 reads TGTGCCAGCAGGAGCGGGGGGAACACCGGGGAGCTGTTTTTT. It encodes CASRSGGNTGELFF.

This chain uses TRBV5-6 with TRBJ1-1; possibly TRBD1 for D (5 bases). Germline V gene sequence: CDR1 SGHDT, CDR2 YYEEEE. Trimming took off 3 bases at V and 7 bases at J, with 16 bases between the two ends. The CDR3 totals 14 residues. The CDR3 DNA is TGTGCCAGCAGCTATTCGGGGAGGGGAAATGAAGCTTTCTTT. It translates to CASSYSGRGNEAFF.

The rearrangement uses TRBV27 and TRBJ2-3; either TRBD1 or TRBD2 may fit D (6 bases each). The V end lost 7 bases, the J end lost 7 bases, and 15 bases lay between the germline ends. CDR3 length: 13 residues. Germline loops: CDR1 MNHEY, CDR2 SMNVEV (reference sequence). This CDR3 is CASMRGQLNTQYF. As DNA, the CDR3 is TGTGCCAGCATGCGGGGACAACTTAATACGCAGTATTTT.